The 20 T cell receptor beta chains reported below all come from one sample, sequenced in a study of Ad26.COV2.S vaccination and SARS-CoV-2 variants. Treatment of the sample: roughly 19 received Ad26.COV2.S at low or high dose, single or two shots; roughly 5 received placebo; per-sample allocation not given. Sample collection was performed on day 63 after the first vaccine or placebo injection. Produced via immunoSEQ multiplex PCR; TCRdb's table is partial and in-frame only. The sample holds a few hundred thousand clones; around nine tenths are singletons and the top ten take 3.6%. Sequenced material: peripheral blood, taken in a trial of Ad26.COV2.S vaccine versus placebo. These receptors were collected from a person between 18 and 60 years old who received the Ad26.COV2.S COVID-19 vaccine or a placebo.

This clone occurred once. This rearrangement joins TRBV6-2 or TRBV6-3 to TRBJ2-7; 10 nucleotides line up with TRBD1. This CDR3 comprises 14 residues. In germline, CDR1 is MNHEY, CDR2 SVGEGT. V gave up 5 bases and J gave up 4 bases; unmatched junction bases: 5. The CDR3 loop reads CASSPGQGLYEQYF. CDR3 DNA: TGTGCCAGCAGTCCGGGACAGGGGTTGTACGAGCAGTACTTC.

The CDR3 DNA reads TGTGCCAGCAGTGAATTCGGGGGGCTCATCACCCTCCATGGCTACACCTTC. This codes for CASSEFGGLITLHGYTF. The chain links TRBV25-1 to TRBJ1-2, with TRBD1 as a possible D gene (6 bases). From germline, CDR1 is MGHDK and CDR2 SYGVNS. The CDR3 totals 17 residues. V was pared by 1 base and J by 6 bases, with 21 bases between.

V and J are TRBV7-6 and TRBJ1-4, with D perhaps matching TRBD1 (5 bases). The CDR3 runs 18 residues. The germline V gene encodes CDR1 SGHVS and CDR2 FNYEAQ. V was pared by 2 bases and J by 0 bases, with 16 bases between. CDR3 DNA: TGTGCCAGCAGCTTAACTCCTGACAGAAAATCAACTAATGAAAAACTGTTTTTT. This gives the protein CASSLTPDRKSTNEKLFF.

This clone was counted between two and nine times. The rearrangement uses TRBV11-2 and TRBJ2-7; 12 bases match TRBD2. Germline assignment: CDR1 SGHAT and CDR2 FQNNGV. V dropped 2 bases and J dropped 7; count of bases not matched to a gene: 9. This CDR3 has 16 amino acids. CDR3 coding DNA: TGTGCCAGCAGCTTACAACGACTAGCGGGGGCGGGAGAGCAGTACTTC. Protein product: CASSLQRLAGAGEQYF.

The chain employs TRBV27 and TRBJ1-1; no clear D gene. This CDR3 contains 14 residues. V lost 5 bases to trimming and J lost 4 bases, with 14 bases between them. Per the germline V gene, CDR1 is MNHEY and CDR2 is SMNVEV (reference sequence). The CDR3, as DNA: TGTGCCAGCAGTCCCGTGGGAGCGGGCACTGAAGCTTTCTTT. Translated, it gives CASSPVGAGTEAFF.

The chain couples TRBV21-1 to TRBJ2-1; the tabulated D call, TRBD2, remains unverified against the DNA. TRBV21-1 is a pseudogene locus. The CDR3 is 17 residues long. For the CDR3, the DNA is TGTGCCAGCAGACCGGGACTAGCTTATAGCTCCTACAATGAGCAGTTCTTC. Protein: CASRPGLAYSSYNEQFF.

V usage is TRBV5-4 and J usage is TRBJ2-2; no firm D call. This CDR3 is built from 14 residues. The V gene lost 4 bases and the J gene lost 0 bases, with 7 bases spanning the gap. The germline CDR1 and CDR2 sequences are SGHNT and YYREEE (reference sequence). The CDR3 loop is CASSHAPNTGELFF. CDR3 DNA sequence: TGTGCCAGCAGCCATGCCCCGAACACCGGGGAGCTGTTTTTT.

The J gene is TRBJ2-1, the V gene TRBV4-1, with 8 bases matching TRBD2. The CDR3 length is 15 residues. Germline loops: CDR1 MGHRA, CDR2 YSYEKL. V shed 5 bases, J shed 7 bases, and the junction held 10 bases outside the gene matches. The CDR3 nucleotides read TGCGCCAGCAGCAGTACGGGACTAGGGATTAATGAGCAGTTCTTC. Translating it yields CASSSTGLGINEQFF.

The chain joins TRBV6-5 to TRBJ2-7, with TRBD1 as a possible D gene (6 bases). Germline V gene lookup returns CDR1 MNHEY and CDR2 SVGAGI. V was trimmed by 2 bases and J by 3 bases, leaving 11 bases between them. This CDR3 contains 14 residues. CDR3 nucleotide sequence: TGTGCCAGCAGTTACCAGGGGTACGGCTACGAGCAGTACTTC. Translated, it gives CASSYQGYGYEQYF.

This clone was found a few times. The genes are TRBV2 and TRBJ1-6; D is uncertain. Germline assignment: CDR1 SNHLY and CDR2 FYNNEI. The CDR3 runs 16 residues. Trimming pared 9 bases from V and 0 bases from J, leaving 15 bases between. CDR3 nucleotides: TGTGCCAGTCACGGCAGTCCTCGCTCCTATAATTCACCCCTCCACTTT. Protein sequence: CASHGSPRSYNSPLHF.

The chain combines TRBV5-1 with TRBJ2-2, with D perhaps assigned TRBD1 or TRBD2 (5 bases each). The V and J ends lost 4 bases and 5 bases respectively, with 12 bases between them. This CDR3 has 14 amino acids. Germline V gene sequence: CDR1 SGHRS, CDR2 YFSETQ. This chain's CDR3 is CASSLTEGTGELFF. The CDR3 nucleotides are TGCGCCAGCAGCCTAACTGAGGGGACCGGGGAGCTGTTTTTT.

The chain couples TRBV6-5 to TRBJ1-6, with a possible D match to TRBD1 (6 bases). The length of the CDR3 is 14 residues. V lost 6 bases and J lost 8, with 14 bases in between. CDR1 MNHEY and CDR2 SVGAGI come from the germline V gene. In DNA form, the CDR3 reads TGTGCCAGCAGCACGGAGGGGGTCGATTCACCCCTCCACTTT. Its protein is CASSTEGVDSPLHF.

The V gene is TRBV12-3 or TRBV12-4, the J gene TRBJ2-2; a possible D gene is TRBD2 (5 bases). This CDR3 contains 13 residues. Trimming removed 5 bases from V and 5 bases from J, with 9 bases in between. CDR3 sequence reads: CASSHPGTGELFF. Written as DNA, the CDR3 is TGTGCCAGCAGTCACCCGGGGACCGGGGAGCTGTTTTTT.

This chain uses TRBV30 with TRBJ1-2; a weak D match, TRBD1 (5 bases). This CDR3 is 14 amino acids long. V dropped 0 bases and J dropped 5 bases, with 13 bases sitting between them. Germline CDR1 reads GTSNPN; CDR2 reads SVGIG (reference sequence). This CDR3 is CAWSVLGGGYGYTF. CDR3 DNA: TGTGCCTGGAGTGTCTTGGGGGGTGGGTATGGCTACACCTTC.

The CDR3 is CAGGQMNTGELFF. CDR3 DNA: TGTGCCGGAGGACAGATGAACACCGGGGAGCTGTTTTTT. V and J are TRBV7-7 and TRBJ2-2; maybe TRBD1 (6 bases). V was clipped by 11 bases and J by 1 base, with 11 bases between them. The CDR3 totals 13 residues. Germline CDR1 and CDR2: SSHAT and FNYEAQ (reference sequence).

Remarks on this clone: The same CDR3 arises from other DNA sequences in this sample as well. The chain uses TRBV12-3 or TRBV12-4 and TRBJ2-7; weak D call: TRBD2 (5 bases). Trimming shortened V by 3 bases and J by 4 bases, and 7 bases separated the two germline ends. The CDR3 spans 12 residues. The CDR3 DNA reads as TGTGCCAGCAGTTTGGAGGATTACGAGCAGTACTTC. It is translated as CASSLEDYEQYF.

CDR3 sequence (DNA): TGTGCCAGCAGCCAAGTAGCGGGGGAGAGCACAGATACGCAGTATTTT. Translation: CASSQVAGESTDTQYF. The V gene is TRBV4-2, the J gene TRBJ2-3; TRBD2 matches 9 bases. This CDR3 has 16 residues. The junction had 2 bases not matched to a gene; V was cut back by 1 base and J by 0 bases. CDR1 is LGHNA and CDR2 is YNFKEQ in the germline V gene.

The genes are TRBV12-3 or TRBV12-4 and TRBJ2-5; the D is unclear. CDR3 length equals 13 residues. V was pared by 0 bases and J by 4 bases, with 6 bases between. CDR3 sequence: CASSLATSETQYF. As DNA, the CDR3 is TGTGCCAGCAGTTTAGCAACCTCAGAGACCCAGTACTTC.

This chain joins TRBV4-3 and TRBJ1-6, with D hard to call. Germline CDR1 and CDR2: LGHNA and YSLEER. The CDR3 extends over 15 amino acids. Trimming left V 0 bases short and J 10 bases short, with 13 bases between. CDR3 coding DNA: TGCGCCAGCAGCCAAGAAACGCCAGGAAAATCACCCCTCCACTTT. Protein: CASSQETPGKSPLHF.

The chain employs TRBV6-2 or TRBV6-3 and TRBJ2-7, with no clear D. The germline V gene has CDR1 MNHEY and CDR2 SVGEGT. The ends were cut back, 4 bases at V and 2 bases at J, with 9 bases in the middle. The CDR3 contains 13 residues. CDR3 sequence: CASSLGSAYEQYF. The DNA of the CDR3 is TGTGCCAGCAGTTTGGGCAGTGCCTACGAGCAGTACTTC.